This is a list of T cell receptor beta chains from one sample in a study of T cell responses to AZD1222 COVID-19 vaccine. Profiling relied on immunoSEQ multiplex PCR, and the TCRdb table lists in-frame clones only, not all of them. This sample has approximately 190,000 clones, with around 92% found just once. The source material was peripheral blood, sampled on day 0 of AZD1222 vaccination. All receptors come from an adult in good health. The CDR3 runs from the conserved cysteine through the conserved F or W. The D gene is left open where the match is weak. A clone size is listed for some rows: how often the clone was seen (once, few, many), or a class if it is expanded.

J: TRBJ1-5
D: TRBD1
size: -
length: 17
V: TRBV3-1/TRBV3-2
DNA: TGTGCCAGCAGCCAAGATCGCCCCAGGGGGCTTAATCAGCCCCAGCATTTT
CDR3: CASSQDRPRGLNQPQHF

J: TRBJ1-6
D: -
size: -
length: 15
V: TRBV9
DNA: TGTGCCAGCAGCGTAGAGGGTAACTATAATTCACCCCTCCACTTT
CDR3: CASSVEGNYNSPLHF

J: TRBJ2-1
D: TRBD2
size: few
length: 17
V: TRBV5-4
DNA: TGTGCCAGCAGCCCAGGGACTAGCGGGGAGATATACAATGAGCAGTTCTTC
CDR3: CASSPGTSGEIYNEQFF

J: TRBJ1-5
D: -
size: -
length: 15
V: TRBV6-5
DNA: TGTGCCAGCAGTCTGAACGCCCGGGGGAACCAGCCCCAGCATTTT
CDR3: CASSLNARGNQPQHF

J: TRBJ1-2
D: -
size: -
length: 15
V: TRBV6-5
DNA: TGTGCCAGCAGTTACTCGAACCGCCCACTCTATGGCTACACCTTC
CDR3: CASSYSNRPLYGYTF

J: TRBJ1-1
D: -
size: -
length: 15
V: TRBV7-2
DNA: TGTGCCAGCAGCATAAACAGGGTTGTGGACACTGAAGCTTTCTTT
CDR3: CASSINRVVDTEAFF

J: TRBJ2-3
D: -
size: -
length: 15
V: TRBV14
DNA: TGTGCCAGCAGCCAAGGGGGGGGCCGTGGAGATACGCAGTATTTT
CDR3: CASSQGGGRGDTQYF

J: TRBJ2-3
D: TRBD2
size: -
length: 15
V: TRBV7-3
DNA: TGTGCCAGCAGCTTTGGTGGGGGGGGCACAGATACGCAGTATTTT
CDR3: CASSFGGGGTDTQYF

J: TRBJ1-1
D: -
size: once
length: 14
V: TRBV6-6
DNA: TGTGCCAGCGGCCACACAGGGCTGAACACTGAAGCTTTCTTT
CDR3: CASGHTGLNTEAFF

J: TRBJ1-1
D: -
size: once
length: 13
V: TRBV29-1
DNA: TGCAGCGTTGTGACGATGATGAACACTGAAGCTTTCTTT
CDR3: CSVVTMMNTEAFF

J: TRBJ1-2
D: -
size: -
length: 14
V: TRBV7-9
DNA: TGTGCCAGCAGCTTCGGCGGAGAGCCTTATGGCTACACCTTC
CDR3: CASSFGGEPYGYTF

J: TRBJ1-2
D: TRBD1
size: -
length: 14
V: TRBV15
DNA: TGTGCCACCAGCAGAGCTCGGACAGGTCGTGGCTACACCTTC
CDR3: CATSRARTGRGYTF

J: TRBJ2-7
D: -
size: -
length: 13
V: TRBV7-2
DNA: TGTGCCAGCAGCCCAGGACGGACCTACGAGCAGTACTTC
CDR3: CASSPGRTYEQYF

J: TRBJ1-1
D: -
size: -
length: 14
V: TRBV10-1
DNA: TGCGCCAGCAGTGAGTCACAGGAGAACACTGAAGCTTTCTTT
CDR3: CASSESQENTEAFF

J: TRBJ1-5
D: -
size: -
length: 15
V: TRBV19
DNA: TGTGCCAGTAGTATGGGACTGCGGAAGTTGCCGCCCCAGCATTTT
CDR3: CASSMGLRKLPPQHF

J: TRBJ2-1
D: -
size: -
length: 13
V: TRBV9
DNA: TGTGCCAGCAGTCTAGGGGCCTACAATGAGCAGTTCTTC
CDR3: CASSLGAYNEQFF

J: TRBJ2-5
D: -
size: -
length: 15
V: TRBV30
DNA: TGTGCCTGGAGTGTACTAGGGTACGGCCAAGAGACCCAGTACTTC
CDR3: CAWSVLGYGQETQYF

J: TRBJ1-5
D: -
size: few
length: 15
V: TRBV7-2
DNA: TGTGCCAGCAGCTCCGGAAATTCGGGGCATCAGCCCCAGCATTTT
CDR3: CASSSGNSGHQPQHF

J: TRBJ1-1
D: -
size: few
length: 13
V: TRBV6-2/TRBV6-3
DNA: TGTGCCAGCAGTCAGGACGGCGCGGGGGGAGCTTTCTTT
CDR3: CASSQDGAGGAFF

J: TRBJ1-2
D: -
size: -
length: 15
V: TRBV18
DNA: TGTGCCAGCTCACCAGGGGCCGGCCCCTCCTATGGCTACACCTTC
CDR3: CASSPGAGPSYGYTF

J: TRBJ1-5
D: TRBD1
size: -
length: 14
V: TRBV27
DNA: TGTGCCAGCAAGAGGACAGGGGGCAATCAGCCCCAGCATTTT
CDR3: CASKRTGGNQPQHF

J: TRBJ2-1
D: TRBD1
size: -
length: 15
V: TRBV19
DNA: TGTGCCAGTAGTCCGGGACAGGGGCATTACAATGAGCAGTTCTTC
CDR3: CASSPGQGHYNEQFF

J: TRBJ2-7
D: -
size: -
length: 14
V: TRBV7-2
DNA: TGTGCCAGCAGCTTAGTTCAAAGATCTCTCGAGCAGTACTTC
CDR3: CASSLVQRSLEQYF

J: TRBJ1-5
D: -
size: once
length: 15
V: TRBV6-5
DNA: TGTGCCAGCAGTTACTCGCCGCAGCAGAATCAGCCCCAGCATTTT
CDR3: CASSYSPQQNQPQHF

J: TRBJ2-1
D: -
size: -
length: 13
V: TRBV6-5
DNA: TGTGCCAGCAGTTACTCGAGTAGAAATGAGCAGTTCTTC
CDR3: CASSYSSRNEQFF

J: TRBJ1-1
D: -
size: -
length: 16
V: TRBV18
DNA: TGTGCCAGCTCACCAATGGCGGCAGGGGCGAACACTGAAGCTTTCTTT
CDR3: CASSPMAAGANTEAFF

J: TRBJ2-2
D: -
size: -
length: 15
V: TRBV9
DNA: TGTGCCAGCAGCGTAGTAGCGTCGGGCACCGGGGAGCTGTTTTTT
CDR3: CASSVVASGTGELFF

J: TRBJ2-5
D: -
size: -
length: 14
V: TRBV6-5
DNA: TGTGCCTCTGGATCCCAGAGCGGTTCTGAGACCCAGTACTTC
CDR3: CASGSQSGSETQYF

J: TRBJ1-4
D: -
size: -
length: 14
V: TRBV28
DNA: TGTGCCAGCAGCCTACGACAGCTAAATGAAAAACTGTTTTTT
CDR3: CASSLRQLNEKLFF

J: TRBJ2-1
D: -
size: once
length: 14
V: TRBV19
DNA: TGTGCCAGTAATGAGGGGGTCTCCTACAATGAGCAGTTCTTC
CDR3: CASNEGVSYNEQFF

J: TRBJ2-3
D: TRBD2
size: once
length: 15
V: TRBV4-1
DNA: TGCGCCAGCAGCCAACTAGCGGGGGTTGCAGATACGCAGTATTTT
CDR3: CASSQLAGVADTQYF

J: TRBJ2-7
D: -
size: few
length: 17
V: TRBV5-1
DNA: TGCGCCAGCAGCTCCCGTGGTGAGAAAGGGACCTCCTACGAGCAGTACTTC
CDR3: CASSSRGEKGTSYEQYF

J: TRBJ1-5
D: -
size: -
length: 14
V: TRBV28
DNA: TGTGCCAGCAGTCCCCCCGGGGGAGGTCAGCCCCAGCATTTT
CDR3: CASSPPGGGQPQHF

J: TRBJ2-5
D: -
size: -
length: 14
V: TRBV7-2
DNA: TGTGCCAGCAGCTTAAAGGGCAGGCAAGAGACCCAGTACTTC
CDR3: CASSLKGRQETQYF

J: TRBJ1-5
D: -
size: -
length: 16
V: TRBV27
DNA: TGTGCCAGCAGCCCTATCGCCCCGAGGGGTAATCAGCCCCAGCATTTT
CDR3: CASSPIAPRGNQPQHF

J: TRBJ2-2
D: -
size: -
length: 13
V: TRBV3-1/TRBV3-2
DNA: TGTGCCAGCAGCCAAGTACAGACCGGGGAGCTGTTTTTT
CDR3: CASSQVQTGELFF

J: TRBJ2-1
D: -
size: -
length: 17
V: TRBV4-1
DNA: TGCGCCAGCAGCCAGGCCGTCGGGCAGGCAGGGTTGAATGAGCAGTTCTTC
CDR3: CASSQAVGQAGLNEQFF

J: TRBJ2-7
D: -
size: -
length: 13
V: TRBV28
DNA: TGTGCCAGCAACACCCCGGACAGATACGAGCAGTACTTC
CDR3: CASNTPDRYEQYF

J: TRBJ1-2
D: -
size: -
length: 13
V: TRBV7-9
DNA: TGTGCCAGCAGCCCCGGGACAAACTATGGCTACACCTTC
CDR3: CASSPGTNYGYTF

J: TRBJ2-3
D: -
size: -
length: 17
V: TRBV5-1
DNA: TGCGCCAGCAGCTTGGCGACAAGGCCGCGGGGCACAGATACGCAGTATTTT
CDR3: CASSLATRPRGTDTQYF

J: TRBJ2-7
D: TRBD2
size: -
length: 14
V: TRBV7-2
DNA: TGTGCCAGCAGCTTAGGGACTAGCTCGGTCGAGCAGTACTTC
CDR3: CASSLGTSSVEQYF

J: TRBJ2-7
D: -
size: -
length: 13
V: TRBV6-2/TRBV6-3
DNA: TGTGCCAGCAGTTACGACCGATTCTACGAGCAGTACTTC
CDR3: CASSYDRFYEQYF

J: TRBJ1-5
D: -
size: -
length: 18
V: TRBV3-1/TRBV3-2
DNA: TGTGCCAGCAGCCCGCAGCCGGGGGGCGTATATAGCAATCAGCCCCAGCATTTT
CDR3: CASSPQPGGVYSNQPQHF

J: TRBJ1-2
D: -
size: once
length: 12
V: TRBV30
DNA: TGTGCCTGGAGTGTAGAAGGGTATGGCTACACCTTC
CDR3: CAWSVEGYGYTF

J: TRBJ2-3
D: -
size: -
length: 15
V: TRBV5-1
DNA: TGCGCCAGCAGCTTGGGGCAGATAAGAACAGATACGCAGTATTTT
CDR3: CASSLGQIRTDTQYF

J: TRBJ1-2
D: -
size: -
length: 14
V: TRBV7-2
DNA: TGTGCCAGCAGCTTATCTGACCAGGACTATGGCTACACCTTC
CDR3: CASSLSDQDYGYTF

J: TRBJ1-1
D: -
size: -
length: 14
V: TRBV6-5
DNA: TGTGCCAGCAGTTACTCGGGACGCCAGACTGAAGCTTTCTTT
CDR3: CASSYSGRQTEAFF

J: TRBJ1-4
D: -
size: -
length: 12
V: TRBV12-3/TRBV12-4
DNA: TGTGCCAGCAGTTCAGGGGACGAAAAACTGTTTTTT
CDR3: CASSSGDEKLFF

J: TRBJ2-2
D: TRBD1
size: -
length: 17
V: TRBV4-3
DNA: TGCGCCAGCAGCCTCGGGACAGGGGGCTCTATCACCGGGGAGCTGTTTTTT
CDR3: CASSLGTGGSITGELFF

J: TRBJ1-6
D: -
size: -
length: 15
V: TRBV2
DNA: TGTGCCAGCAGTGAAATCAGGGGTGGTGATTCACCCCTCCACTTT
CDR3: CASSEIRGGDSPLHF

J: TRBJ1-3
D: TRBD1
size: once
length: 17
V: TRBV18
DNA: TGTGCCAGCTCACCAAATGGCTCCGGACAGGGAGGAAACACCATATATTTT
CDR3: CASSPNGSGQGGNTIYF

J: TRBJ1-1
D: -
size: -
length: 14
V: TRBV11-2
DNA: TGTGCCAGCAGACTAGGGCTAATGAACACTGAAGCTTTCTTT
CDR3: CASRLGLMNTEAFF